This T cell receptor (beta chain) appears in the sequencing data of a study of T cells in Graves' hyperthyroidism and ophthalmopathy. About the research overall: At initial diagnosis, before any treatment had begun, peripheral blood was obtained. Whole-study findings and limits: A model built on 13 V-J features separated ophthalmopathy from stable hyperthyroidism. Most clonotypes expanded in thyroid above 0.001 were likewise present in blood.

Germline V gene data show CDR1 as MGHDK and CDR2 as SYGVNS. CDR3 length: 18 residues. The J segment lost 2 bases and the V segment lost 8 bases, leaving 18 bases of the junction unmatched. The CDR3 regions of TCR beta were amplified from RNA transcripts. HTBI primers were employed in a first-round RT-PCR of the TCR CDR3. A single record per CDR3 protein comes from TCRdb applying MiXCR to the multiplex PCR reads. The sample gives 600,000 or so distinct CDR3 sequences, 13% to 15% of which show up once; over 6% is in the top ten. This clonotype was seen a few times. Antigen unknown. Patients affected by ophthalmopathy presented a Clinical Activity Score of at least 3, a NOSPECS grade of at least 4, and disease duration below 3 months.

The chain joins TRBV25-1 to TRBJ2-5; TRBD2 aligns across 9 bases. The material sequenced was blood. The receptor comes from a woman under 30 with Graves' ophthalmopathy. The chain's CDR3 is CASGSIQGQREEQETQYF. The CDR3 nucleotides read TGTGCCAGCGGGTCAATCCAGGGCCAGCGGGAGGAACAAGAGACCCAGTACTTC. Looking up the rest from reference TRBV25-1 and TRBJ2-5 gives the full variable domain: EADIYQTPRYLVIGTGKKITLECSQTMGHDKMYWYQQDPGMELHLIHYSYGVNSTEKGDLSSESTVSRIRTEHFPLTLESARPSHTSQYLCASGSIQGQREEQETQYFGPGTRLLVL.